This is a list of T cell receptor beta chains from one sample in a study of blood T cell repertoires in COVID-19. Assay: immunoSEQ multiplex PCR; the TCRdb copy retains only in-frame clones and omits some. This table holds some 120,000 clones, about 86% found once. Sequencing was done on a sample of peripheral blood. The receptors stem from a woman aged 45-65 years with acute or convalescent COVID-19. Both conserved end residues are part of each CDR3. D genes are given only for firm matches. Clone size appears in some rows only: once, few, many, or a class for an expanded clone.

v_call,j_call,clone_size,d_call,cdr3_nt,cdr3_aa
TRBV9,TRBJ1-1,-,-,TGTGCCAGCAGCGTAATGAGGGAGAACACTGAAGCTTTCTTT,CASSVMRENTEAFF
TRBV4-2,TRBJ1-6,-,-,TGTGCCAGCAGCCAAGTCCTCGGCAGGGATAATTCACCCCTCCACTTT,CASSQVLGRDNSPLHF
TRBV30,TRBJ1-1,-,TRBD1,TGTGCCTGGAGTTTGACAGGGGGCCCCAACACTGAAGCTTTCTTT,CAWSLTGGPNTEAFF
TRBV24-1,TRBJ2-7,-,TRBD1,TGTGCCACCAGTGATCGGCCCGGGACAGGGATCTACGAGCAGTACTTC,CATSDRPGTGIYEQYF
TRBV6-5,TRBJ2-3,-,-,TGTGCCAGCAGTTCTCTAGGCAGCACAGATACGCAGTATTTT,CASSSLGSTDTQYF
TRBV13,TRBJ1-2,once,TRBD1,TGTGCCAGCACCCGGACAGGGGTTGTCTATGGCTACACCTTC,CASTRTGVVYGYTF
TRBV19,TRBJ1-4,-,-,TGTGCCAGTAGTCCAGCGGCCCAAGAAAAACTGTTTTTT,CASSPAAQEKLFF
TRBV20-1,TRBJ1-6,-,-,TGCAGTGCTAGTCCTGGGAGCTCCTATAATTCACCCCTCCACTTT,CSASPGSSYNSPLHF
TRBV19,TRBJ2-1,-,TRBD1,TGTGCCAGTAGCCCGACCGGGACAGGGATCAATGAGCAGTTCTTC,CASSPTGTGINEQFF
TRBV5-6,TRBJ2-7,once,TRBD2,TGTGCCAGCAGCTTGGCTCTAGCGGGGGAATACTACGAGCAGTACTTC,CASSLALAGEYYEQYF
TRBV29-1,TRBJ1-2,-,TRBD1,TGCAGCGTTGACAGGGGGCCTAACTATGGCTACACCTTC,CSVDRGPNYGYTF
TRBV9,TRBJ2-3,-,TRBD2,TGTGCCAGCAGCGTAGGGGCGGGGGGGCCATCTACAGATACGCAGTATTTT,CASSVGAGGPSTDTQYF
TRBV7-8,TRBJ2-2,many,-,TGTGCCAGCAGCTTGGGTGGACTCACCGGGGAGCTGTTTTTT,CASSLGGLTGELFF
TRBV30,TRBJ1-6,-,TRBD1,TGTGCCTGGAGTTTACAGGGGACTTCACCCCTCCACTTT,CAWSLQGTSPLHF
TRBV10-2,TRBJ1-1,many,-,TGCGCCAGCAGTGAGTCATGGCAGGGAAACACTGAAGCTTTCTTT,CASSESWQGNTEAFF
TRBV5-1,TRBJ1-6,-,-,TGCGCCAGCACTCCTACTTCAGGATCTAATTCACCCCTCCACTTT,CASTPTSGSNSPLHF
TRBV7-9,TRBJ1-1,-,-,TGTGCCAGCAGGCTCTCAGGGCAAACTGAAGCTTTCTTT,CASRLSGQTEAFF
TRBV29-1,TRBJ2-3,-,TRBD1,TGCAGCGTTGAATTGCTGGGACAGCACACAGATACGCAGTATTTT,CSVELLGQHTDTQYF
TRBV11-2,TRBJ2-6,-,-,TGTGCCAGCAGCTTGACGGTCCGGGGGGCACCTGGGGCCAACGTCCTGACTTTC,CASSLTVRGAPGANVLTF
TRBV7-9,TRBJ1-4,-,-,TGTGCCAGCAGCTTAACCGACCAGGGAAAACTGTTTTTT,CASSLTDQGKLFF
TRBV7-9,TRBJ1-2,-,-,TGTGCCAGCAGCTTAGTTAGGGTCAGGGAGGGCTATGGCTACACCTTC,CASSLVRVREGYGYTF
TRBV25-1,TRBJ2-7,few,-,TGTGCCAGCAGTGAACACAGGACTACCTACGAGCAGTACTTC,CASSEHRTTYEQYF
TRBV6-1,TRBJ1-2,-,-,TGTGCCAGCAGTGAAGTCAGGGGCTACACCTTC,CASSEVRGYTF
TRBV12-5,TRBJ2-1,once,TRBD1,TGTGCTAGTGGCAACGACAGGGGGAATGAGCAGTTCTTC,CASGNDRGNEQFF
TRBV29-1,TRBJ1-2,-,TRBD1,TGCAGCACGGGACAGGGCAATGGCTACACCTTC,CSTGQGNGYTF
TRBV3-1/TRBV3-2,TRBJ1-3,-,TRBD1,TGTGCCAGCAGCCAACAGGGGGCGGGTGGAAACACCATATATTTT,CASSQQGAGGNTIYF
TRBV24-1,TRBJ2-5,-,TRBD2,TGTGCCACCAGTGGGGGGGGTGCAGAGACCCAGTACTTC,CATSGGGAETQYF
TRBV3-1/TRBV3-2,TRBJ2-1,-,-,TGTGCCAGCAGCCAAGGGGGAGTCTACAATGAGCAGTTCTTC,CASSQGGVYNEQFF
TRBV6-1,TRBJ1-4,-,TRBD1,TGTGCCAGCAGTGAGACAGGGTGGTATGAAAAACTGTTTTTT,CASSETGWYEKLFF
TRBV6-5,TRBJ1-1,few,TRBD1,TGTGCCAGCACCCACAGGGGAGGAGCTTTCTTT,CASTHRGGAFF
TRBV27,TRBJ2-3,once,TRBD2,TGTGCCAGCAGTTTATTTAGCGGGGGGGCGTTTGTCACAGATACGCAGTATTTT,CASSLFSGGAFVTDTQYF
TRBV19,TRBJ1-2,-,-,TGTGCCACCACAGGGTACTATGGCTACACCTTC,CATTGYYGYTF
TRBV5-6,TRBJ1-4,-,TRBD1,TGTGCCAGCAGCCAGGGACAGGGCGGGGTGGAACTGTTTTTT,CASSQGQGGVELFF
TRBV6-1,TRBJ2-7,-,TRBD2,TGTGCCAGCAGTGAAGCGACCACAAGACTAGCGGGGGGTAACGAGCAGTACTTC,CASSEATTRLAGGNEQYF
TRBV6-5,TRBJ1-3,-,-,TGTGCCAGTCGGGACTTACTGGGAAACACCATATATTTT,CASRDLLGNTIYF
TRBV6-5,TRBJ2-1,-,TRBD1,TGTGCCAGCAGTTTACTCGGACAGGGGAACAATGAGCAGTTCTTC,CASSLLGQGNNEQFF
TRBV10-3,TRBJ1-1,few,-,TGTGCCATCAGTGAGTCGAAGACAGGAATGAACACTGAAGCTTTCTTT,CAISESKTGMNTEAFF